This TCR beta chain appears in the sequencing data of a study of cytomegalovirus exposure and HLA in healthy donors (dated by TCRdb to the late 2010s). Regarding the study in general: According to an earlier analysis of 550 to 700 of the donors, about 190 million T cells yielded roughly 110 million unique TCR beta sequences and 250 to 350 Gb of sequence data. An earlier analysis of approximately 500 of the donors applied high-throughput TCR beta sequencing to assess whether each TCR beta V gene segment acted as functional or pseudogenic. High-throughput TCR immunosequencing, statistical association of individual TCRs with disease status, and machine learning were combined to predict cytomegalovirus infection status. HLA typing covered class I and class II loci at four-digit resolution. Among some 400 genotyped donors of the cohort, an average of approximately 240,000 unique TCR beta nucleotide sequences was sequenced per donor, of which approximately 18% were non-productive. Alongside the repertoire data, information on donor age, sex, ethnicity and CMV serostatus was compiled. A separate validation cohort of 100 to 150 different subjects was used in addition to the roughly 640-subject first cohort. An early release covering more than 500 HLA-typed donors comprised 250 to 350 gigabases of sequencing data and around 80 million unique TCR sequences. Of the 350 to 450 genotyped donors, roughly 80% were placed in the genetic ancestry cluster associated with self-reported Caucasian donors. The later analysis used no new phenotypic data to find candidate immune exposures, relying instead on TCR beta sequences and their occurrence across donors. A later genetic analysis took genome-wide SNP genotypes for about 60% of the roughly 670 donors and used that subset as a discovery cohort. Typing coverage varied by locus: roughly 629-630 donors for A, B, C, DRB1 and DQB1; roughly 520 for DQA1; approximately 570 for DPA1; roughly 450 for DPB1. The study aimed to test whether signatures of past pathogen exposure could be identified by cataloging public T cell receptors. Every discovery cohort repertoire had been produced on one sequencing platform. A later analysis re-analyzed previously published TCR beta repertoires from roughly 690 donors and added high-resolution HLA genotyping to study TCR occurrence patterns. Four or five DR-DQ haplotypes were handled as single units for association and clustering because linkage in the cohort was strong. The study used immunosequencing to profile the T cell repertoires of 666 subjects and linked those repertoires to cytomegalovirus serostatus. Paper-wide results and their limitations: When HLA alleles, especially DR and DQ, strongly co-occurred, TCR associations were difficult to assign to individual alleles. A group of highly shared sequence variants was considered likely to be a technical artifact of the sequencing pipeline. Only TCR beta chains were sequenced in this cohort, and the absence of alpha or paired-chain data limited detectable features. Because HLA typing was unavailable for some donors at each locus, only the typed subset was used in association tests. In both the original and validation cohorts, the classifier was reported to diagnose cytomegalovirus status with high specificity and sensitivity. In a later genetic analysis, fewer N-insertions in productive TCRs were reported among donors in an Asian-associated ancestry cluster than the approximately 670-donor mean. The 87-base-pair reads could not distinguish some IMGT-functional V segments, including TRBV6-2 and TRBV6-3, so those segments were excluded. Most TCR sequences were observed very rarely across donors, whereas some public TCRs were present in many individuals. The only immune exposure information available for the cohort was CMV serostatus. A few of the identified cytomegalovirus-associated TCR beta chains were confirmed in vitro to be specific for cytomegalovirus antigens. In a later analysis, most CMV-associated TCR beta chains were found to appear HLA-restricted, with HLA associations seemingly driven largely by CMV exposure. A further reported finding was that TCR beta sequences accurately predicted the HLA-A and HLA-B alleles for most subjects in the first cohort. Several of the top co-occurrence clusters appeared to be linked to parvovirus B19, influenza, CMV and Epstein-Barr virus, according to a later analysis. An association between a missense DCLRE1C variant and V-gene and J-gene trimming of TCR beta chains was found in a later genetic analysis and replicated in an independent cohort. In a later analysis, the rate of TCR association differed among HLA loci, with DRB1 alleles having the most associated TCRs and HLA-C alleles having the fewest. In a later analysis, HLA-associated TCR beta chains were found to be more clonally expanded and to have lower generation probabilities than equally common non-associated chains. The study listed 150 to 200 TCR beta chains as associated with cytomegalovirus. It was suggested by the authors that the approach could potentially be generalized to other disease states and immunological phenotypes. A later analysis associated 15,000 to 20,000 TCR beta sequences with specific HLA alleles at a false discovery rate of 0.05. Approximately 18 rarely observed V segments, including chromosome 9 orphons, were excluded from the earlier analysis of just under 600 of the donors because counts were too low. An earlier analysis of several hundred of the donors showed that most TCR beta V segments appeared in productive rearrangements either about 87% or about 30% of the time, which broadly matched IMGT annotations. Presence/absence analyses assumed roughly uniform sequencing depth across donors, an assumption that may not hold. Correlated functional status among segregating V segments might reflect linkage disequilibrium, but an unknown experimental factor could not be ruled out.

The junction carries 6 bases between V and J, which are trimmed by 2 bases and 1 base respectively. The CDR3 covers 14 residues, taking in both the cysteine and the phenylalanine. Only the CDR3 region is kept as DNA, spanning 42 bases read in frame from base 1. From a lookup of the germline V gene, CDR1 and CDR2 are KGHSH and LQKENI. The library was produced with the immunoSEQ multiplex PCR assay. For the multiplex PCR, a mixture combining 60 forward primers for TCR Vbeta segments and 13 reverse primers for TCR Jbeta segments was used. The CDR3 region of rearranged TCR beta genes was amplified from genomic DNA by a multiplex PCR assay. The amplified TCR beta libraries were sequenced on the Illumina HiSeq System as 87-base-pair reads. The published analysis was carried out like this. Across the 700 or so repertoires, a later analysis counted roughly 84 million unique TCR beta chains, approximately 12 million of which were shared by at least two donors. A nearest-neighbor algorithm error-corrected the raw reads and collapsed the reads into unique sequences, merging closely related sequences to remove PCR and sequencing errors. CDR3 sequences were aligned to IMGT reference sequences to assign V, D and J gene segments. For a sequence to be retained, at least a six-nucleotide match to both a V gene segment and a J gene segment was required. Rearrangements were classified as productive when the CDR3 lacked stop codons and remained in frame with V and J, and all other rearrangements were classified as non-productive. Following IMGT convention, CDR3 was defined as the stretch from the second conserved V-encoded cysteine up to the conserved J-encoded phenylalanine. The earlier analysis of a few hundred of the donors excluded any sequence lacking an unambiguous match to a single V gene segment. An earlier analysis of several hundred of the donors called V segments functional above 56.7% productive rearrangements and segregating when the between-donor standard deviation exceeded 5%. To diagnose cytomegalovirus status from the catalog of TCR beta chain sequences, a statistical classification framework was built. In a later analysis, TCR nucleotide sequences were compared against IMGT/GENE-DB human TR gene sequences so that V and J genes could be assigned. The TCRdist pipeline was used in a later analysis to assign CDR3 sequences and most-parsimonious VDJ recombination scenarios. In a later analysis, each TCR beta chain was defined by its CDR3 amino acid sequence together with its V-gene family, and reads lacking a unique V-gene family were excluded. To address suspected cross-contamination and a sequencing artifact, a later analysis removed roughly 580 highly shared, low-generation-probability nucleotide sequences. In a later analysis, a clonal expansion index for each public chain was calculated from normalized within-repertoire ranks of inferred template counts. Generation probabilities in a later analysis came from a VDJ recombination model fitted to out-of-frame rearrangements, and those results were checked against IGoR. In a later analysis, hypergeometric tests were used to score TCR-TCR, TCR-HLA and TCR-CMV co-occurrence, with a repertoire-size bias correction applied to TCR pairs. False discovery rates were estimated in a later analysis by permuting HLA or CMV assignments 20 times. A later analysis grouped co-occurring TCRs with DBSCAN, adding TCRdist sequence similarity when clustering within HLA-allele-positive subsets. Repertoires with fewer than 30,000 or more than 120,000 public chains, plus five repertoires with anomalous nucleotide sharing, were excluded from co-occurrence clustering. TCRdb obtained this table from immuneACCESS and retained in-frame rearrangements with V and J assigned. These tables miss some clones; where compared with another copy, unresolved V genes account for less than half of the shortfall, and the remainder is unexplained. V and J calls and clone size are copied from that table; D and trimming were computed from the DNA. The sample table holds 240,000 or so clones, of which around 81% were seen once. 8% of the sample comes from the top ten.

Details on this clone: Its antigen is unknown. No clone much larger than this one lies a single base away; base qualities are absent.

In total, over 600 healthy bone marrow donors made up the cohort. At the time of sampling, every cohort member was nominally healthy, though immune exposures that went unrecorded were likely present. The donor was CMV seropositive and was included in the group of approximately 300 seropositive cohort members. Each donor provided a peripheral blood sample, and peripheral blood mononuclear cells were used for TCR beta sequencing. Genomic DNA extraction from the blood cell samples was performed with the Qiagen DNeasy Blood Extraction Kit. Sequencing was performed on PBMCs. This TCR was recovered from a woman between 55 and 75 years old in good health and CMV-seropositive. This sequence uses TRBV18 and TRBJ1-5; there is no confident call for the D gene. CDR3 reads: CASSPMGSNQPQHF. The DNA is as follows: TGTGCCAGCTCACCAATGGGCAGCAATCAGCCCCAGCATTTT.